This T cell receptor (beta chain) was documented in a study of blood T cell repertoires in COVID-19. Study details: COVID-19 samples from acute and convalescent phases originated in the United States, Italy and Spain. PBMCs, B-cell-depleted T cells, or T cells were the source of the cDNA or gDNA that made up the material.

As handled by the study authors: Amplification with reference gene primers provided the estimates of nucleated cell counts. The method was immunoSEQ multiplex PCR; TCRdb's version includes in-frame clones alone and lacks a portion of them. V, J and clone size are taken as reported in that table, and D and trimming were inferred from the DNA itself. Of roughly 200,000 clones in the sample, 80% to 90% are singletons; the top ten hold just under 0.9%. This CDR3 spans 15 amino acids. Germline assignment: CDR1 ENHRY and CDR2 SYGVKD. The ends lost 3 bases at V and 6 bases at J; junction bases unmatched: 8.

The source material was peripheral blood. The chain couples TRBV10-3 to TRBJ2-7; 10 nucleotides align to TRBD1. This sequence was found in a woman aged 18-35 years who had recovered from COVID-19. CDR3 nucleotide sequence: TGTGCCATCAGTGACCCGGGACAGGGGTCGTTCGAGCAGTACTTC. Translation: CAISDPGQGSFEQYF.